These 13 T cell receptor beta chains originate from one sample sequenced in a study of shared clonotypes between healthy human individuals. Sequenced by immunoSEQ multiplex PCR; TCRdb stores in-frame clones only, minus some. This repertoire shows approximately 1.4 million clones, around 98% found once; its top ten account for about 0.45%. Sequencing was done on a sample of naive CD4+ T cells sorted from blood. Subset noted: CD45RA+ positively selected. The receptors derive from a man aged 30 to 39 in good health.

V usage is TRBV6-6 and J usage is TRBJ2-2; possible D gene TRBD1, 6 bases. Per the germline V gene, CDR1 is MNHNY and CDR2 is SVGAGI (reference sequence). V was trimmed by 8 bases and J by 1 base, leaving 14 bases between them. The CDR3 totals 15 residues. The CDR3 sequence is CASHRVVGNTGELFF. As DNA, the CDR3 is TGTGCCAGCCACAGGGTCGTGGGGAACACCGGGGAGCTGTTTTTT.

The chain recombines TRBV7-9 with TRBJ1-2, with D maybe TRBD1 (5 bases). The V gene's germline CDR1 is SEHNR and CDR2 FQNEAQ (reference sequence). The CDR3 is 18 residues long. V shed 11 bases and J shed 1 base, with 29 bases lying between them. The CDR3 coding sequence is TGTGCCCACTCGCTTCCGGGGTCAGTAACGGGGGATAACTATGGCTACACCTTC. It specifies CAHSLPGSVTGDNYGYTF.

The V gene is TRBV28, the J gene TRBJ2-7; TRBD2 is a possible D gene (5 bases). The CDR3 is 13 amino acids. Germline CDR1 is MDHEN and CDR2 is SYDVKM. With 5 bases removed from V and 7 bases from J, the gap between germline ends came to 15 bases. CDR3 DNA: TGTGCCAGCAGTCCCCGACGGCCGGGGGAGCAGTACTTC. This encodes CASSPRRPGEQYF.

This chain connects TRBV5-1 to TRBJ2-1; a weak D match, TRBD2 (5 bases). CDR1 SGHRS and CDR2 YFSETQ come from the germline V gene. Between the trimmed V and J ends, which lost 0 bases and 2 bases, there was a span of 15 bases. CDR3 length equals 17 residues. Here the CDR3 reads CASSLGDGLAAYNEQFF. The CDR3 DNA sequence: TGCGCCAGCAGCTTGGGAGACGGACTGGCCGCCTACAATGAGCAGTTCTTC. Supplemented by reference TRBV5-1 and TRBJ2-1, the full variable domain reads KAGVTQTPRYLIKTRGQQVTLSCSPISGHRSVSWYQQTPGQGLQFLFEYFSETQRNKGNFPGRFSGRQFSNSRSEMNVSTLELGDSALYLCASSLGDGLAAYNEQFFGPGTRLTVL.

The chain combines TRBV2 with TRBJ2-5, with D maybe TRBD2 (5 bases). The CDR3 is made up of 12 amino acids. Trimming shortened V by 1 base and J by 9 bases, and 9 bases separated the two germline ends. Looked up from germline, CDR1 is SNHLY and CDR2 is FYNNEI. The CDR3 region has the DNA TGTGCCAGCAGTGAAGTTGGGAGTCCCCAGTACTTC. This encodes CASSEVGSPQYF.

The genes are TRBV5-1 and TRBJ2-5; TRBD2 matches at 7 bases. In germline, CDR1 is SGHRS, CDR2 YFSETQ. CDR3 size: 15 residues. The trim removed 4 bases at V and 3 bases at J, leaving 9 bases unmatched. The CDR3, as DNA: TGCGCCAGCAGCCCCCAGGCGGCGGGAGAAGAGACCCAGTACTTC. This sequence encodes CASSPQAAGEETQYF.

This clone has only one observation. The CDR3 region has the DNA TGTGCCAGCAGTTTCAAAATGCCCGAGGGGAGGAAATTAACATCTCGACAGCCCCAGCATTTT. It encodes CASSFKMPEGRKLTSRQPQHF. The V gene is TRBV27, the J gene TRBJ1-5, with D possibly matching TRBD1 (5 bases). The V gene's germline CDR1 is MNHEY and CDR2 SMNVEV (reference sequence). Trimming shortened V by 3 bases and J by 7 bases, and 34 bases separated the two germline ends. This CDR3 spans 21 amino acids.

The chain carries TRBV5-1 and TRBJ2-1, with D tentatively TRBD2 (6 bases). The CDR3 has 13 amino acids. Deletions cut 9 bases from V and 0 bases from J, with 10 bases between. CDR1 SGHRS and CDR2 YFSETQ come from the germline V gene. CDR3 DNA: TGCGCCAATTCGGGGGACTCCTACAATGAGCAGTTCTTC. This codes for CANSGDSYNEQFF.

The chain recombines TRBV7-8 with TRBJ2-5; D not certain. Deletions cut 5 bases from V and 5 bases from J, with 6 bases between. Looked up from germline, CDR1 is SGHVS and CDR2 is FQNEAQ. The CDR3 is 11 residues long. The DNA for the CDR3 is TGTGCCAGCAGCGCCCGTGAGACCCAGTACTTC. This codes for CASSARETQYF.

The chain employs TRBV7-9 and TRBJ2-2, with 7 positions matching TRBD2. The junction had 14 bases not matched to a gene; V was cut back by 0 bases and J by 10 bases. Germline loops: CDR1 SEHNR, CDR2 FQNEAQ (reference sequence). This CDR3 is 17 amino acids long. The CDR3 region is CASSLALWDYTNPELFF. CDR3 DNA sequence: TGTGCCAGCAGCTTAGCGCTTTGGGACTATACTAACCCGGAGCTGTTTTTT. The variable domain in full, completed from reference TRBV7-9 and TRBJ2-2, reads DTGVSQNPRHKITKRGQNVTFRCDPISEHNRLYWYRQTLGQGPEFLTYFQNEAQLEKSRLLSDRFSAERPKGSFSTLEIQRTEQGDSAMYLCASSLALWDYTNPELFFGEGSRLTVL.

The CDR3: CASSMAAGRGEQYF. The CDR3, as DNA: TGTGCCAGTAGTATGGCGGCTGGTCGAGGGGAGCAGTACTTC. This sequence joins TRBV19 and TRBJ2-7, with D tentatively TRBD2 (5 bases). Germline V gene lookup returns CDR1 LNHDA and CDR2 SQIVND (reference sequence). The germline V and J ends were trimmed by 3 bases and 7 bases, with 16 bases remaining between them. This CDR3 region has 14 residues. Full variable domain (remainder filled in from reference TRBV19 and TRBJ2-7): DGGITQSPKYLFRKEGQNVTLSCEQNLNHDAMYWYRQDPGQGLRLIYYSQIVNDFQKGDIAEGYSVSREKKESFPLTVTSAQKNPTAFYLCASSMAAGRGEQYFGPGTRLTVT.

The V and J genes are TRBV5-4 and TRBJ2-7; D is undetermined. This CDR3 contains 14 residues. With 4 bases removed from V and 2 bases from J, the gap between germline ends came to 13 bases. Germline CDR1 reads SGHNT; CDR2 reads YYREEE (reference sequence). The CDR3 DNA sequence: TGTGCCAGCAGCCCCATAACCGCACCCTACGAGCAGTACTTC. Protein product: CASSPITAPYEQYF.

V usage is TRBV15 and J usage is TRBJ1-1; D not resolved. Germline CDR1 and CDR2: LNHNV and YYDKDF (reference sequence). The ends were cut back, 0 bases at V and 3 bases at J, with 11 bases in the middle. CDR3 length: 15 residues. CDR3 sequence reads: CATSRDKNGYTEAFF. The CDR3 bases are TGTGCCACCAGCAGAGATAAAAACGGTTACACTGAAGCTTTCTTT.